The 24 T cell receptor beta chains reported below all come from one sample, sequenced in a study of cytomegalovirus exposure and HLA in healthy donors (dated by TCRdb to the late 2010s). The library came from the immunoSEQ multiplex PCR assay. For the multiplex PCR, a mixture combining 60 forward primers for TCR Vbeta segments and 13 reverse primers for TCR Jbeta segments was used. In TCRdb, the immuneACCESS table is reduced to in-frame sequences with V and J assigned. These tables do not hold every clone; where another copy was compared, an unresolved V gene accounts for under half, and the others remain unexplained. The sample table lists approximately 160,000 clones, approximately 81% of them with a count of one. The ten largest clonotypes hold 0.38% of the sample. Sequenced input: PBMCs. The receptor set was obtained from a boy between 2 and 10 years old in good health and CMV-seronegative.

This clone turned up a few times. V is TRBV25-1 and J is TRBJ1-2; D gene uncertain. The V gene's germline CDR1 is MGHDK and CDR2 SYGVNS. The CDR3 is 15 residues long. Trimming took off 2 bases at V and 8 bases at J, with 18 bases between the two ends. The CDR3 reads CASSERGREGGGYTF. CDR3 nucleotide sequence: TGTGCCAGCAGTGAACGAGGACGGGAGGGAGGGGGCTACACCTTC.

The V call is TRBV28, the J call TRBJ1-1; 11 bases align to TRBD1. With 4 bases clipped from V and 5 bases from J, the junction kept 3 bases outside the gene matches. Germline V gives CDR1 MDHEN, CDR2 SYDVKM. The CDR3 consists of 14 residues. The CDR3: CASSWTGGGTEAFF. The DNA for the CDR3 is TGTGCCAGCAGTTGGACAGGGGGCGGGACTGAAGCTTTCTTT. Full variable domain (rest looked up from reference TRBV28 and TRBJ1-1): DVKVTQSSRYLVKRTGEKVFLECVQDMDHENMFWYRQDPGLGLRLIYFSYDVKMKEKGDIPEGYSVSREKKERFSLILESASTNQTSMYLCASSWTGGGTEAFFGQGTRLTVV.

On this clone: Other DNA sequences of this sample code for an identical CDR3. The chain couples TRBV19 to TRBJ1-5, with TRBD1 identical over 8 bases. CDR1 LNHDA and CDR2 SQIVND come from the germline V gene (reference sequence). The CDR3 contains 15 residues. The CDR3 region is CASSTGVLSNQPQHF. The CDR3 DNA is TGTGCTAGTTCGACAGGGGTTTTAAGCAATCAGCCCCAGCATTTT.

J is TRBJ2-7 and V is TRBV11-3; TRBD1 aligns across 10 bases. The CDR3 length is 15 residues. V lost 5 bases to trimming and J lost 2 bases; unmatched junction nucleotides: 6. Germline CDR1 and CDR2: SGHNT and YENEEA. In DNA, the CDR3 is TGTGCCAGCAGCCCCCGGGACAGGGGTACCTACGAGCAGTACTTC. Its translation: CASSPRDRGTYEQYF.

This chain uses TRBV19 with TRBJ1-4; weak D call: TRBD1 (5 bases). CDR1 is LNHDA and CDR2 is SQIVND in the germline V gene (reference sequence). The CDR3 is 12 residues long. Trimming left V 5 bases short and J 5 bases short, with 6 bases between. CDR3 in amino acids: CASSRQNEKLFF. CDR3 DNA sequence: TGTGCCAGTAGTCGACAGAATGAAAAACTGTTTTTT.

The chain employs TRBV10-2 and TRBJ2-1; the D gene is possibly TRBD2 (5 bases). Germline V CDR1 and CDR2: WSHSY, SAAADI. V dropped 4 bases and J dropped 10 bases, with 14 bases sitting between them. This CDR3 is 13 amino acids long. CDR3 residues: CASSAGEKWEQFF. In DNA form, the CDR3 reads TGCGCCAGCAGTGCTGGGGAGAAATGGGAGCAGTTCTTC.

Worth noting for this clone: Other DNA sequences of this sample code for an identical CDR3. V usage is TRBV2 and J usage is TRBJ2-1; 9 positions agree with TRBD2. Germline CDR1 SNHLY, CDR2 FYNNEI. The CDR3 spans 15 residues. V shed 6 bases and J 6 bases; nucleotides not matched to a gene: 9. Here the CDR3 reads CASSELAGAINEQFF. Written as DNA, the CDR3 is TGTGCCAGCAGCGAGTTAGCGGGAGCCATCAATGAGCAGTTCTTC.

The chain carries TRBV7-6 and TRBJ2-7; the match to TRBD2 covers 7 bases. The V and J ends lost 7 bases and 2 bases, in that order; junction bases with no gene match: 8. CDR1 SGHVS and CDR2 FNYEAQ come from the germline V gene. CDR3 size: 14 residues. The CDR3 loop reads CASTGASGAYEQYF. In DNA form, the CDR3 reads TGTGCCAGCACCGGGGCTAGCGGTGCCTACGAGCAGTACTTC.

The rearrangement joins TRBV6-5 to TRBJ1-3; no firm D call. This CDR3 is built from 15 residues. V was shortened by 2 bases and J by 3 bases, with 11 bases between the two germline ends. Germline V lookup: CDR1 MNHEY, CDR2 SVGAGI. CDR3 DNA sequence: TGTGCCAGCAGTTACGAGCAAAGTGGTGGAAACACCATATATTTT. Translated: CASSYEQSGGNTIYF.

The chain couples TRBV11-2 to TRBJ1-5, with TRBD1 matching 7 bases. V dropped 1 base and J dropped 0; count of bases not matched to a gene: 12. This CDR3 region has 19 residues. Looked up from germline, CDR1 is SGHAT and CDR2 is FQNNGV. The CDR3 region is CASSLGWDSEDYSNQPQHF. The CDR3 DNA reads TGTGCCAGCAGCTTAGGGTGGGACAGCGAGGATTATAGCAATCAGCCCCAGCATTTT.

The CDR3 region has the DNA TGTGCCAGCAGCTTAGCTATCCTCCTAGGTTATAGGGAGACCCAGTACTTC. Amino acid sequence: CASSLAILLGYRETQYF. This sequence joins TRBV7-8 and TRBJ2-5, with D unclear. The germline V gene encodes CDR1 SGHVS and CDR2 FQNEAQ. CDR3 length: 17 amino acids. V shed 0 bases and J shed 5 bases, with 19 bases lying between them.

The chain uses TRBV4-1 and TRBJ2-3; TRBD2 matches 10 bases. The CDR3 spans 15 residues. Trimming removed 5 bases from V and 1 base from J; junction bases left unmatched: 3. Germline CDR1 is MGHRA and CDR2 is YSYEKL. The CDR3 DNA sequence: TGCGCCAGCAGCAAAGGGACTAGCGGCACAGATACGCAGTATTTT. Residues: CASSKGTSGTDTQYF.

There are a few counts of this clone. This chain uses TRBV2 with TRBJ2-5; D uncertain. The V gene lost 8 bases and the J gene lost 7 bases, with 14 bases spanning the gap. There are 12 residues in the CDR3. Germline CDR1 SNHLY, CDR2 FYNNEI. The DNA of the CDR3 is TGTGCCAGCTTATCCATCATGCGGACCCAGTACTTC. This codes for CASLSIMRTQYF. Combining the CDR3 with reference TRBV2 and TRBJ2-5 gives the whole variable domain EPEVTQTPSHQVTQMGQEVILRCVPISNHLYFYWYRQILGQKVEFLVSFYNNEISEKSEIFDDQFSVERPDGSNFTLKIRSTKLEDSAMYFCASLSIMRTQYFGPGTRLLVL.

CDR3 in amino acids: CASSGDRALWGEQYF. The CDR3 nucleotides are TGTGCCAGCAGTGGGGACAGGGCCCTATGGGGCGAGCAGTACTTC. The rearrangement joins TRBV6-7 to TRBJ2-7, with 9 positions matching TRBD1. TRBV6-7 is assigned to the ORF class and has an uncertain function. CDR3 size: 15 residues. The ends lost 5 bases at V and 6 bases at J; junction bases unmatched: 11.

The CDR3 protein is CASSSAGSGIYEQFF. The CDR3 region has the DNA TGTGCCAGCAGTTCCGCGGGGTCAGGGATATATGAGCAGTTCTTC. V gene TRBV5-4 combines with J gene TRBJ2-1; D may be TRBD2 (6 bases). The V gene's germline CDR1 is SGHNT and CDR2 YYREEE (reference sequence). The V and J ends lost 5 bases and 8 bases respectively, with 20 bases between them. The CDR3 consists of 15 residues.

The chain recombines TRBV30 with TRBJ2-1; 7 bases are a match to TRBD2. With 0 bases clipped from V and 8 bases from J, the junction kept 25 bases outside the gene matches. This CDR3 spans 20 amino acids. Per the germline V gene, CDR1 is GTSNPN and CDR2 is SVGIG (reference sequence). The CDR3 coding sequence is TGTGCCTGGAGTGTACGACACCTCATCACCGGACTAGAGGCATCGGATGAGCAGTTCTTC. This translates into CAWSVRHLITGLEASDEQFF. The whole variable domain, remainder taken from reference TRBV30 and TRBJ2-1, is SQTIHQWPATLVQPVGSPLSLECTVEGTSNPNLYWYRQAAGRGLQLLFYSVGIGQISSEVPQNLSASRPQDRQFILSSKKLLLSDSGFYLCAWSVRHLITGLEASDEQFFGPGTRLTVL.

The chain's CDR3 is CAWSVGGDKNTEAFF. The CDR3 DNA reads as TGTGCCTGGAGTGTGGGGGGGGATAAGAACACTGAAGCTTTCTTT. The J gene is TRBJ1-1, the V gene TRBV30; D might be TRBD1 (5 bases). The CDR3 extends over 15 amino acids. Trimming took 0 bases from V and 1 from J, leaving 12 bases between them. From germline, CDR1 is GTSNPN and CDR2 SVGIG (reference sequence).

This chain uses TRBV2 with TRBJ2-7; 8 bases fit TRBD2. This CDR3 is built from 18 residues. V lost 4 bases and J lost 2; bases outside the gene matches: 16. The germline CDR1 and CDR2 sequences are SNHLY and FYNNEI. Here the CDR3 reads CASSAPGVVTSETYEQYF. CDR3 DNA: TGTGCCAGCAGTGCGCCGGGGGTCGTGACTAGCGAGACCTACGAGCAGTACTTC.

This chain uses TRBV18 with TRBJ1-1; a weak D match, TRBD1 (6 bases). The ends were cut back, 1 base at V and 2 bases at J, with 29 bases in the middle. Per the germline V gene, CDR1 is KGHSH and CDR2 is LQKENI. This CDR3 contains 21 residues. The CDR3 sequence is CASSPLAGEEGQSLSNTEAFF. Written as DNA, the CDR3 is TGTGCCAGCTCACCACTCGCGGGTGAAGAAGGACAGAGTCTCAGTAACACTGAAGCTTTCTTT.

The chain uses TRBV13 and TRBJ2-1; TRBD1 aligns across 9 bases. This CDR3 comprises 16 residues. The V gene end was trimmed by 5 bases and the J gene end by 8 bases; junction bases not matched to a gene: 13. The germline CDR1 and CDR2 sequences are PRHDT and FYEKMQ (reference sequence). The CDR3 region has the DNA TGTGCCAGCAGCAACTCGCCGGGACAGGGAGCGGATGAGCAGTTCTTC. Amino acids: CASSNSPGQGADEQFF.

The genes are TRBV5-1 and TRBJ2-1; no definite D call. The germline CDR1 and CDR2 sequences are SGHRS and YFSETQ. The CDR3 is 13 residues long. V gave up 1 base and J gave up 6 bases, with 8 bases separating them. CDR3 sequence: CASSLYPGNEQFF. For the CDR3, the DNA is TGCGCCAGCAGCTTGTATCCGGGCAATGAGCAGTTCTTC.

The J gene is TRBJ1-1, the V gene TRBV5-1; the match to TRBD1 covers 7 bases. This CDR3 is 15 amino acids long. Germline V gene sequence: CDR1 SGHRS, CDR2 YFSETQ. J was trimmed by 8 bases and V by 1 base; bases with no gene match: 11. Here the CDR3 reads CASSLTGTDTEEAFF. The CDR3 bases are TGCGCCAGCAGCTTGACCGGGACAGATACGGAGGAAGCTTTCTTT.

The sample holds a few counts of this clone. J is TRBJ2-5 and V is TRBV5-4, with D possibly matching TRBD2 (7 bases). Judging by the DNA end, TRBJ2-7 fits better; the J call may be wrong. CDR3 size: 14 residues. Germline loops: CDR1 SGHNT, CDR2 YYREEE (reference sequence). The CDR3 region is CASSLGGGIYEQYF. DNA for the CDR3: TGTGCCAGCAGCTTAGGGGGGGGAATCTACGAGCAGTACTTC.

The chain has TRBV27 and TRBJ2-2; tentatively, D is TRBD2 (5 bases). V was cut by 1 base and J by 0 bases, with 9 bases left in between. The CDR3 is 16 amino acids. Per the germline V gene, CDR1 is MNHEY and CDR2 is SMNVEV (reference sequence). CDR3 nucleotides: TGTGCCAGCAGTTTATGGAGGTCCCCGAACACCGGGGAGCTGTTTTTT. It translates to CASSLWRSPNTGELFF.